The present entry profiles one T cell receptor beta chain with its context. Its antigen is undetermined. This record comes from a study of cytomegalovirus exposure and HLA in healthy donors. Study as a whole: Earlier, some 180 million T cells were analyzed, and 117 million unique TCR beta sequences were found among them. A preliminary data release comprised 80 million to 95 million unique TCRs obtained from HLA-typed donors. Findings and caveats of the study: The study designated roughly 150 TCR beta chains cytomegalovirus-associated.

The PCR had 60 Vbeta and 13 Jbeta primers. Using immunoSEQ multiplex PCR, the repertoire was profiled, and TCRdb retains in-frame clones only, with some absent. Altogether around 100,000 clones are present, 73% being singletons, with the ten largest covering 3% to 4%. CDR1 LGHNA and CDR2 YSLEER come from the germline V gene. The CDR3 contains 14 residues. V was cut by 2 bases and J by 1 base, with 8 bases left in between. What was sequenced was PBMCs. The clonotype originates from a man aged 40-50 years in good health and CMV-seronegative. The rearrangement links TRBV4-3 to TRBJ1-1; D gene ambiguous. The CDR3 sequence is CASSQRGSNTEAFF. CDR3 in DNA: TGCGCCAGCAGCCAACGGGGTTCGAACACTGAAGCTTTCTTT.